This is a list of T cell receptor beta chains from one sample in a study of blood T cell repertoires in COVID-19. Sequencing was performed with immunoSEQ multiplex PCR; in TCRdb, only in-frame clones are kept and a portion is missing. The data contain tens of thousands of clones, roughly 87% of them singletons. The sample consisted of peripheral blood. The receptor source for this set is a man between 60 and 70 years old with active COVID-19. CDR3s include the opening cysteine and the closing phenylalanine or tryptophan. The order of the fields is J gene, V gene, D gene, CDR3 protein, CDR3 DNA. A D gene is named only where the DNA matches it firmly.

j_gene: TRBJ2-2
v_gene: TRBV9
d_gene: .
CDR3aa: CASSPEQGYTGELFF
CDR3nt: TGTGCCAGCAGCCCCGAACAGGGTTACACCGGGGAGCTGTTTTTT

j_gene: TRBJ2-2
v_gene: TRBV19
d_gene: .
CDR3aa: CASSSTGNTGELFF
CDR3nt: TGTGCCAGTAGTTCAACAGGGAACACCGGGGAGCTGTTTTTT

j_gene: TRBJ1-1
v_gene: TRBV28
d_gene: TRBD1
CDR3aa: CASSFWTGDTEAFF
CDR3nt: TGTGCCAGCAGTTTTTGGACAGGGGACACTGAAGCTTTCTTT

j_gene: TRBJ2-6
v_gene: TRBV7-8
d_gene: .
CDR3aa: CASSPGVGANVLTF
CDR3nt: TGTGCCAGCAGCCCAGGGGTAGGGGCCAACGTCCTGACTTTC

j_gene: TRBJ2-1
v_gene: TRBV5-1
d_gene: TRBD2
CDR3aa: CASSPRLAGLGDEQFF
CDR3nt: TGCGCCAGCAGCCCTCGACTAGCGGGATTAGGGGATGAGCAGTTCTTC

j_gene: TRBJ1-5
v_gene: TRBV28
d_gene: .
CDR3aa: CASKVWGLGQGQPQHF
CDR3nt: TGTGCCAGCAAGGTGTGGGGCCTAGGGCAGGGTCAGCCCCAGCATTTT

j_gene: TRBJ2-1
v_gene: TRBV5-1
d_gene: .
CDR3aa: CASSPDPGSNEQFF
CDR3nt: TGCGCCAGCAGCCCAGACCCGGGTTCGAATGAGCAGTTCTTC

j_gene: TRBJ2-2
v_gene: TRBV5-1
d_gene: TRBD1
CDR3aa: CASSMIGQGVAGELFF
CDR3nt: TGCGCCAGCAGCATGATCGGACAGGGGGTGGCCGGGGAGCTGTTTTTT

j_gene: TRBJ1-4
v_gene: TRBV30
d_gene: .
CDR3aa: CACSPGVNEKLFF
CDR3nt: TGTGCCTGCTCCCCCGGGGTTAATGAAAAACTGTTTTTT

j_gene: TRBJ2-7
v_gene: TRBV3-1/TRBV3-2
d_gene: TRBD2
CDR3aa: CASSQDPLAGGPVYF
CDR3nt: TGTGCCAGCAGCCAAGATCCGTTAGCGGGAGGGCCCGTCTACTTC

j_gene: TRBJ1-4
v_gene: TRBV7-9
d_gene: .
CDR3aa: CASSLVPATNEKLFF
CDR3nt: TGTGCCAGCAGCTTAGTCCCGGCAACTAATGAAAAACTGTTTTTT

j_gene: TRBJ2-1
v_gene: TRBV3-1/TRBV3-2
d_gene: TRBD2
CDR3aa: CASSYLAGANNEQFF
CDR3nt: TGTGCCAGCAGCTATCTAGCGGGGGCCAACAATGAGCAGTTCTTC

j_gene: TRBJ2-2
v_gene: TRBV7-3
d_gene: TRBD1
CDR3aa: CASSPGTGRAGELFF
CDR3nt: TGTGCCAGCAGCCCCGGGACAGGTCGGGCCGGGGAGCTGTTTTTT

j_gene: TRBJ1-6
v_gene: TRBV5-1
d_gene: .
CDR3aa: CASSLNPKGGSYNSPLHF
CDR3nt: TGCGCCAGCAGCTTGAATCCGAAAGGAGGCTCCTATAATTCACCCCTCCACTTT

j_gene: TRBJ2-1
v_gene: TRBV19
d_gene: TRBD2
CDR3aa: CASSLGLGSSYNEQFF
CDR3nt: TGTGCCAGTAGCCTCGGACTAGGGAGCTCCTACAATGAGCAGTTCTTC

j_gene: TRBJ2-2
v_gene: TRBV7-3
d_gene: .
CDR3aa: CASSLQAHTNTGELFF
CDR3nt: TGTGCCAGCAGCTTACAGGCACACACGAACACCGGGGAGCTGTTTTTT

j_gene: TRBJ2-1
v_gene: TRBV28
d_gene: .
CDR3aa: CASSFYSGGRNNEQFF
CDR3nt: TGTGCCAGCAGTTTTTATTCCGGGGGGCGTAACAATGAGCAGTTCTTC

j_gene: TRBJ2-5
v_gene: TRBV7-2
d_gene: .
CDR3aa: CASSLGRGETQYF
CDR3nt: TGTGCCAGCAGTCTAGGTAGGGGAGAGACCCAGTACTTC

j_gene: TRBJ2-1
v_gene: TRBV7-3
d_gene: TRBD1
CDR3aa: CASSSSPGQNEQFF
CDR3nt: TGTGCCAGCAGCTCCTCGCCGGGACAGAATGAGCAGTTCTTC

j_gene: TRBJ1-2
v_gene: TRBV28
d_gene: .
CDR3aa: CASSATAGGYGYTF
CDR3nt: TGTGCCAGCAGCGCAACAGCGGGAGGTTATGGCTACACCTTC

j_gene: TRBJ1-2
v_gene: TRBV24-1
d_gene: .
CDR3aa: CATSDLGANYGYTF
CDR3nt: TGTGCCACCAGTGATTTAGGGGCCAACTATGGCTACACCTTC

j_gene: TRBJ2-5
v_gene: TRBV10-3
d_gene: TRBD2
CDR3aa: CASKAGLAGFETQYF
CDR3nt: TGTGCCAGCAAAGCGGGACTAGCGGGATTTGAGACCCAGTACTTC